Following are 3 T cell receptor beta chains from one sample sequenced in a study of shared clonotypes between healthy human individuals. TCRdb's copy holds only in-frame clones and misses some; the assay was immunoSEQ multiplex PCR. The sample holds about 730,000 clones, approximately 72% seen once. The sample consisted of memory CD4+ T cells sorted from blood. Subset given: CD45RA-negative fraction. These receptors originate from a woman between 25 and 40 years old in good health.

The rearrangement links TRBV5-1 to TRBJ2-1; 9 nucleotides agree with TRBD1. The germline V gene encodes CDR1 SGHRS and CDR2 YFSETQ. The ends lost 0 bases at V and 4 bases at J; junction bases unmatched: 2. CDR3 length equals 15 residues. DNA for the CDR3: TGCGCCAGCAGCTTGGTCGGACAGGGGTACAATGAGCAGTTCTTC. It encodes CASSLVGQGYNEQFF.

V gene TRBV11-2 combines with J gene TRBJ2-7; D gene uncertain. This CDR3 has 10 residues. Trimming took off 8 bases at V and 5 bases at J, with 7 bases between the two ends. Germline V gives CDR1 SGHAT, CDR2 FQNNGV. The CDR3 DNA is TGTGCCAGCGGAAGTAACGAGCAGTACTTC. Translating it yields CASGSNEQYF.

The chain combines TRBV6-1 with TRBJ1-2; D not certain. Trimming shortened V by 9 bases and J by 7 bases, and 15 bases separated the two germline ends. Germline V gene lookup returns CDR1 MNHNS and CDR2 SASEGT. The CDR3 is made up of 12 amino acids. DNA of the CDR3: TGTGCCAGTGGAAACTTCGGGTTTGGCTACACCTTC. Its translation: CASGNFGFGYTF.